Below, 19 T cell receptor beta chains from the same sample are listed, as sequenced in a study of blood T cell repertoires in COVID-19. This table comes from immunoSEQ multiplex PCR, and its TCRdb copy is limited to in-frame clones, with some not included. This table has more than 110,000 clones, about 87% appearing once. The sample taken for sequencing was peripheral blood. These receptors all stem from a woman over 75 with acute or convalescent COVID-19.

The V gene is TRBV2, the J gene TRBJ2-1, with 14 bases matching TRBD2. CDR1 is SNHLY and CDR2 is FYNNEI in the germline V gene. The CDR3 runs 14 residues. The junction had 3 bases not matched to a gene; V was cut back by 5 bases and J by 9 bases. CDR3 amino acids: CASSRLAGGSEQFF. The CDR3 DNA follows: TGTGCCAGCAGTCGACTAGCGGGGGGGAGTGAGCAGTTCTTC. Full variable domain (remainder filled in from reference TRBV2 and TRBJ2-1): EPEVTQTPSHQVTQMGQEVILRCVPISNHLYFYWYRQILGQKVEFLVSFYNNEISEKSEIFDDQFSVERPDGSNFTLKIRSTKLEDSAMYFCASSRLAGGSEQFFGPGTRLTVL.

V and J are TRBV18 and TRBJ1-1; TRBD1 agrees at 7 bases. Germline V CDR1 and CDR2: KGHSH, LQKENI. Germline trimming cut 4 bases from V and 0 bases from J; bases unmatched to any gene: 8. This CDR3 has 16 residues. CDR3 DNA sequence: TGTGCCAGCTCACGGAACCTACAGGGGATGAACACTGAAGCTTTCTTT. As protein: CASSRNLQGMNTEAFF.

This chain connects TRBV7-2 to TRBJ2-5; TRBD2 matches 8 bases. The CDR3 has 16 residues. Germline trimming cut 2 bases from V and 4 bases from J; bases unmatched to any gene: 9. From germline, CDR1 is SGHTA and CDR2 FQGNSA. The CDR3 DNA reads TGTGCCAGCAGCTTATGGGACGGGGGGGCCTTAGAGACCCAGTACTTC. The encoded protein is CASSLWDGGALETQYF.

The chain uses TRBV5-5 and TRBJ1-4, with D possibly being TRBD1 (5 bases). V shed 4 bases and J shed 7 bases, with 20 bases lying between them. CDR1 and CDR2 (germline): SGHKS, YYEKEE (reference sequence). This CDR3 has 16 residues. DNA of the CDR3: TGTGCCAGCAGCACCGGACAAACCATATGGGGTGAAAAACTGTTTTTT. Protein sequence: CASSTGQTIWGEKLFF. Supplemented by reference TRBV5-5 and TRBJ1-4, the full variable domain reads DAGVTQSPTHLIKTRGQQVTLRCSPISGHKSVSWYQQVLGQGPQFIFQYYEKEERGRGNFPDRFSARQFPNYSSELNVNALLLGDSALYLCASSTGQTIWGEKLFFGSGTQLSVL.

CDR3 sequence: CASGVGAASLNEKLFF. The CDR3 DNA is TGTGCTAGTGGCGTGGGGGCCGCGAGCCTAAATGAAAAACTGTTTTTT. V usage is TRBV12-5 and J usage is TRBJ1-4; the D gene is possibly TRBD1 (6 bases). Germline V gene lookup returns CDR1 LGHNT and CDR2 FRNRAP. V lost 6 bases, J lost 5 bases, and 19 bases lay in between. The CDR3 length is 16 residues.

The genes are TRBV29-1 and TRBJ2-7, with D perhaps TRBD1 (5 bases). V was cut by 7 bases and J by 0 bases, with 10 bases left in between. CDR1 and CDR2 (germline): SQVTM, ANQGSEA. This CDR3 is 12 amino acids long. This chain's CDR3 is CSGRDVSYEQYF. CDR3 nucleotide sequence: TGCAGCGGCAGGGATGTCTCCTACGAGCAGTACTTC.

J is TRBJ2-3 and V is TRBV11-3; TRBD1 matches at 8 bases. Losses at the gene ends were 2 bases for V and 1 base for J; bases not matched to a gene: 2. Per germline, CDR1 SGHNT and CDR2 YENEEA. The CDR3 has 15 amino acids. CDR3 region: CASSLQGAGTDTQYF. The CDR3 DNA reads as TGTGCCAGCAGCTTACAGGGGGCCGGCACAGATACGCAGTATTTT.

This clone was seen many times. This sequence joins TRBV6-6 and TRBJ1-6; 11 bases match TRBD1. The V and J ends lost 4 bases and 9 bases, in that order; junction bases with no gene match: 2. The length of the CDR3 is 14 residues. Germline-derived CDR1 and CDR2 are MNHNY and SVGAGI (reference sequence). For the CDR3, the DNA is TGTGCCAGCAGTTCCGGGACAGGGGGTTCACCCCTCCACTTT. As protein: CASSSGTGGSPLHF.

In its sample, this clone was seen a few times. The rearrangement joins TRBV7-2 to TRBJ2-3; the D gene is possibly TRBD2 (5 bases). The germline V gene has CDR1 SGHTA and CDR2 FQGNSA. CDR3 length equals 15 residues. The V end lost 5 bases, the J end lost 5 bases, and 17 bases lay between the germline ends. The CDR3 loop reads CASSPFPRGRDTQYF. DNA of the CDR3: TGTGCCAGCAGCCCCTTCCCTCGAGGGAGAGATACGCAGTATTTT.

J is TRBJ1-2 and V is TRBV30, with 10 bases matching TRBD1. V shed 3 bases and J 3 bases; nucleotides not matched to a gene: 1. Germline CDR1 and CDR2: GTSNPN and SVGIG (reference sequence). This CDR3 spans 13 amino acids. The CDR3 DNA reads as TGTGCCTGGAGGGGGACAGGGGACTATGGCTACACCTTC. Protein: CAWRGTGDYGYTF.

The rearrangement uses TRBV7-9 and TRBJ2-1; 8 bases are a match to TRBD1. The germline V gene encodes CDR1 SEHNR and CDR2 FQNEAQ (reference sequence). Trimming cost V 5 bases and J 15 bases; bases outside gene matches: 9. There are 12 residues in the CDR3. The CDR3 region is CASSLDRGRRFF. CDR3 coding DNA: TGTGCCAGCAGCCTAGACAGGGGTAGACGGTTCTTC. Supplemented by reference TRBV7-9 and TRBJ2-1, the full variable domain reads DTGVSQNPRHKITKRGQNVTFRCDPISEHNRLYWYRQTLGQGPEFLTYFQNEAQLEKSRLLSDRFSAERPKGSFSTLEIQRTEQGDSAMYLCASSLDRGRRFFGPGTRLTVL.

The CDR3 here is CASSRGQVGNNEQFF. CDR3 nucleotides: TGTGCCAGCTCCCGGGGACAGGTTGGAAACAATGAGCAGTTCTTC. This chain links TRBV18 with TRBJ2-1; 8 nucleotides agree with TRBD1. V shed 6 bases, J shed 5 bases, and the junction held 9 bases outside the gene matches. The germline V gene encodes CDR1 KGHSH and CDR2 LQKENI. CDR3 size: 15 residues.

The V and J genes are TRBV2 and TRBJ1-5; D remains ambiguous. This CDR3 comprises 14 residues. CDR1 SNHLY and CDR2 FYNNEI come from the germline V gene. The V end was cut by 2 bases, the J end by 2 bases, with 7 bases between. The CDR3 is CASSEQVGNQPQHF. DNA for the CDR3: TGTGCCAGCAGTGAACAGGTGGGCAATCAGCCCCAGCATTTT.

CDR3 sequence reads: CASSYYRSYEQYF. The CDR3, as DNA: TGTGCCAGCAGTTACTACAGGAGCTACGAGCAGTACTTC. The chain uses TRBV6-5 and TRBJ2-7; tentatively, D is TRBD1 (5 bases). V was cut by 1 base and J by 3 bases, with 7 bases left in between. This CDR3 is built from 13 residues. Germline V gives CDR1 MNHEY, CDR2 SVGAGI.

This clone was counted once. This chain links TRBV5-1 with TRBJ2-7, with TRBD1 identical over 9 bases. Germline V gene data show CDR1 as SGHRS and CDR2 as YFSETQ. With V trimmed by 6 bases and J by 4 bases, 11 bases remained unmatched. The CDR3 totals 15 residues. The CDR3 region is CASNPGTGFAYEQYF. For the CDR3, the DNA is TGCGCCAGCAACCCAGGGACAGGGTTTGCGTACGAGCAGTACTTC.

The chain couples TRBV5-1 to TRBJ2-2, with 9 bases identical to TRBD2. J gave up 0 bases and V 4 bases, and 1 base lay outside the gene matches. The CDR3 spans 15 residues. The germline V gene encodes CDR1 SGHRS and CDR2 YFSETQ. The CDR3, as DNA: TGCGCCAGCAGCAGGACTAGCGCGAACACCGGGGAGCTGTTTTTT. Translated: CASSRTSANTGELFF.

As for this clone: Compared with germline, one end of the junction differs, possibly owing to a read error. The J gene is TRBJ1-4, the V gene TRBV7-7; the match to TRBD1 covers 7 bases. This CDR3 is built from 15 residues. Germline assignment: CDR1 SSHAT and CDR2 FNYEAQ (reference sequence). CDR3 amino acids: CASSLGTATNEKLFF. As DNA, the CDR3 is TGTGCTAGCAGCTTAGGGACAGCAACTAATGAAAAACTGTTTTTT.

The chain carries TRBV4-3 and TRBJ1-2; possibly TRBD1 for D (5 bases). Germline V lookup: CDR1 LGHNA, CDR2 YSLEER. V lost 2 bases, J lost 1 base, and 14 bases lay in between. The CDR3 sequence is 16 residues long. DNA of the CDR3: TGCGCCAGCAGCCAACGCCTGACAGAGTTTAACTATGGCTACACCTTC. This codes for CASSQRLTEFNYGYTF.

Only one count was recorded for this clone. The rearrangement joins TRBV2 to TRBJ2-7, with 7 nucleotides matching TRBD1. CDR1 is SNHLY and CDR2 is FYNNEI in the germline V gene. The CDR3 contains 14 residues. After removal of 5 bases from V and 3 bases from J, the junction contained 7 bases not matched to a gene. DNA of the CDR3: TGTGCCAGCAGTACAGGACAGGCCTACTACGAGCAGTACTTC. It specifies CASSTGQAYYEQYF. The full variable domain, completed using reference TRBV2 and TRBJ2-7, is EPEVTQTPSHQVTQMGQEVILRCVPISNHLYFYWYRQILGQKVEFLVSFYNNEISEKSEIFDDQFSVERPDGSNFTLKIRSTKLEDSAMYFCASSTGQAYYEQYFGPGTRLTVT.